This T cell receptor beta chain was sequenced in a study of CD8+CD57+ T cells in acquired aplastic anemia. Study observations and caveats: No significant patient-versus-control difference appeared in CD8+ Simpson's diversity.

Comments on this clonotype: Its antigen is not known.

It was genomic DNA that served as the template for profiling TCR beta VDJ and CDR3. MiXCR, run by TCRdb on the reads, gives a single entry per CDR3 protein. The sample consists of around 140,000 distinct CDR3 sequences, around 41% of them appearing once. Trimming took 6 bases from V and 3 from J, leaving 12 bases between them. The CDR3 is 13 residues long. Germline V gene sequence: CDR1 SGDLS, CDR2 YYNGEE. The origin of this receptor is a human donor in good health, serving as a control. The material sequenced was sorted CD4+, CD8+, or CD8+CD57+ T cells (not recorded which) from PBMCs. The chain uses TRBV9 and TRBJ1-2, with D perhaps matching TRBD1 (5 bases). The CDR3 here is CASTSGMDYGYTF. In DNA, the CDR3 is TGTGCCAGCACCTCAGGGATGGACTATGGCTACACCTTC. Complete variable domain (other parts from reference TRBV9 and TRBJ1-2): DSGVTQTPKHLITATGQRVTLRCSPRSGDLSVYWYQQSLDQGLQFLIQYYNGEERAKGNILERFSAQQFPDLHSELNLSSLELGDSALYFCASTSGMDYGYTFGSGTRLTVV.